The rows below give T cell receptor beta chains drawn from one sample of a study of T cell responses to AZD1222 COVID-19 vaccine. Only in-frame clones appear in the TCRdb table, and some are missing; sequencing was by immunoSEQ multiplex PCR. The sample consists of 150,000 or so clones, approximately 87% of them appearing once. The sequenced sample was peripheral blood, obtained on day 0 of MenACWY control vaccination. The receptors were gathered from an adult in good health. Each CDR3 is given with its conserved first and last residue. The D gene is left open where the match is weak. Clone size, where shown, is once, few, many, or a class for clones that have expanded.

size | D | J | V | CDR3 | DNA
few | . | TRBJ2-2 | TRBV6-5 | CASSPTARLDGELFF | TGTGCCAGCAGCCCAACGGCCCGCCTAGACGGGGAGCTGTTTTTT
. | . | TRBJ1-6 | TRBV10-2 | CATARDPRNSPLHF | TGCGCCACGGCCAGGGATCCGAGAAATTCACCCCTCCACTTT
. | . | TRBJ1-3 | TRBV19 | CATQPGVASGNTIYF | TGTGCCACGCAACCGGGGGTGGCCTCTGGAAACACCATATATTTT
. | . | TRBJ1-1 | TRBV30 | CAWSVGPNTEAFF | TGTGCCTGGAGTGTTGGGCCAAACACTGAAGCTTTCTTT
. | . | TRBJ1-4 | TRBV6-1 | CASSTGQNEKLFF | TGTGCCAGCAGTACCGGGCAGAATGAAAAACTGTTTTTT
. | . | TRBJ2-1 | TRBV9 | CASSAGHQGNEQFF | TGTGCCAGCAGCGCCGGCCACCAAGGGAATGAGCAGTTCTTC
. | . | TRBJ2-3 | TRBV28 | CASSLYTDTQYF | TGTGCCAGCAGTCTGTACACAGATACGCAGTATTTT
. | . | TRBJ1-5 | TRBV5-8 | CASSLGTGRNQPQHF | TGTGCCAGCAGCTTGGGTACAGGGCGCAATCAGCCCCAGCATTTT
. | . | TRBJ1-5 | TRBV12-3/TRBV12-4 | CASSLGGAQPQHF | TGTGCCAGCAGTTTAGGAGGGGCTCAGCCCCAGCATTTT
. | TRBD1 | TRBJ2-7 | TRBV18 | CASSPVPGQGYEQYF | TGTGCCAGCTCACCTGTCCCGGGACAGGGGTACGAGCAGTACTTC
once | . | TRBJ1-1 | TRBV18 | CASSPPSGPNTEAFF | TGTGCCAGCTCACCACCGTCCGGACCGAACACTGAAGCTTTCTTT
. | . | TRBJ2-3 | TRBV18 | CASSPRRVLTTDTQYF | TGTGCCAGCTCACCAAGGCGGGTATTAACCACAGATACGCAGTATTTT
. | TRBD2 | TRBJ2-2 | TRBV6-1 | CASSDLAGSNTGELFF | TGTGCCAGCAGTGACCTAGCGGGGTCGAACACCGGGGAGCTGTTTTTT
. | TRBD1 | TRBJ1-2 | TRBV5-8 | CASSFSSRGYGYTF | TGTGCCAGCAGCTTTAGTTCCAGGGGGTATGGCTACACCTTC
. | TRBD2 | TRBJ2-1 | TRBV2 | CASGGPGREEIF | TGTGCCAGCGGGGGTCCCGGGAGGGAAGAGATCTTC
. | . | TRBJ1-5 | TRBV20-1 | CSASKPLAGNQPQHF | TGCAGTGCTAGTAAACCCTTGGCTGGCAATCAGCCCCAGCATTTT
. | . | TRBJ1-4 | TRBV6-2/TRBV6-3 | CASSSSSVGEGNEKLFF | TGTGCCAGCAGTTCGAGTAGTGTAGGGGAGGGGAATGAAAAACTGTTTTTT
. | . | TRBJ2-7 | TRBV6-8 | CASGTDRNSYEQYF | TGTGCCAGCGGAACGGACCGCAACTCCTACGAGCAGTACTTC
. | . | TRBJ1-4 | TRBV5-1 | CASATGRTNEKLFF | TGCGCCAGCGCAACAGGGCGAACTAATGAAAAACTGTTTTTT